This paragraph reports one T cell receptor beta chain. Its antigen is not identified. Trimming took off 1 base at V and 6 bases at J, with 9 bases between the two ends. The CDR3 is 13 residues long. CDR1 KGHSH and CDR2 LQKENI come from the germline V gene. This sample was taken from a study of T-cell reconstitution after alpha-beta-depleted transplantation in children. Study results and caveats: One year post-transplant, T-cell counts and diversity were largely derived from T cells produced anew. The high TCRbeta diversity at day 60 in some patients came from surviving recipient T cells and thymic progenitors. About two months after transplant, alpha-beta T cells reportedly came from several hundred expanded graft clones.

Construction of the TCRbeta library involved unique molecular identifiers. TCRdb fed the PCR reads into MiXCR, producing one record per CDR3 protein. Here the sample spans under 60,000 distinct CDR3 sequences, around 5.9% being singletons. This receptor was taken from a female patient aged 2 to 10 who had a stem cell transplant for aplastic anemia, so the T cells may come from the graft donor. The rearrangement uses TRBV18 and TRBJ1-2; D uncertain. The material sequenced was PBMCs, mostly from graft donor cells, taken 60 days after TCRalphabeta/CD19-depleted stem cell transplant. The DNA of the CDR3 is TGTGCCAGCTCACCACTACCGAGTGATGGCTACACCTTC. Protein sequence: CASSPLPSDGYTF. The full variable domain, its missing parts supplied by reference TRBV18 and TRBJ1-2, is NAGVMQNPRHLVRRRGQEARLRCSPMKGHSHVYWYRQLPEEGLKFMVYLQKENIIDESGMPKERFSAEFPKEGPSILRIQQVVRGDSAAYFCASSPLPSDGYTFGSGTRLTVV.